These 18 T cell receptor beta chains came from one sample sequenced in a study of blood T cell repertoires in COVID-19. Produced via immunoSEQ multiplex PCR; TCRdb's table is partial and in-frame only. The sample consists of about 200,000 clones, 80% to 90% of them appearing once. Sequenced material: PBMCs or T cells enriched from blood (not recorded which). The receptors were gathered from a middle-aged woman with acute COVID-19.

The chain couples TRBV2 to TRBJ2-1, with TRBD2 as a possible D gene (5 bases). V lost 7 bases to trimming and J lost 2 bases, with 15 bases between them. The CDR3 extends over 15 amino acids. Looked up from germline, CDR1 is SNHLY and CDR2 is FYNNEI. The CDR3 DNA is TGTGCCAGCACAAAGGGTCCCGGGGCCTACAATGAGCAGTTCTTC. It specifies CASTKGPGAYNEQFF.

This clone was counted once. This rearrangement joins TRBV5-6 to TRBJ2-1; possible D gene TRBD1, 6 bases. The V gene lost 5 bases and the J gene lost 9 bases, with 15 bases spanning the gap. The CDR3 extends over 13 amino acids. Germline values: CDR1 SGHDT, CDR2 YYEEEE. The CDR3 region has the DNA TGTGCCAGCAGTTTCGCAGGGGTTAGTGAGCAGTTCTTC. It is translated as CASSFAGVSEQFF.

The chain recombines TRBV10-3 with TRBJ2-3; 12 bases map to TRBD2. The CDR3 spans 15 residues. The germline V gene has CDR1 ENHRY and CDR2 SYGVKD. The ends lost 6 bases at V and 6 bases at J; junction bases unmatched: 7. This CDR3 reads CAISWTSGVPDTQYF. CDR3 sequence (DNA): TGTGCCATCAGCTGGACTAGCGGGGTCCCGGATACGCAGTATTTT.

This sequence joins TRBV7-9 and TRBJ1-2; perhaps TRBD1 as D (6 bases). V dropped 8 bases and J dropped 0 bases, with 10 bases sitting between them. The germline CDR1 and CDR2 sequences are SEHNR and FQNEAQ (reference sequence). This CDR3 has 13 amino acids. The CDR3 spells CASLGGANYGYTF. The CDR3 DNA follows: TGTGCCAGCTTAGGGGGTGCTAACTATGGCTACACCTTC. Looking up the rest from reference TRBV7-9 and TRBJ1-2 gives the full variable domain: DTGVSQNPRHKITKRGQNVTFRCDPISEHNRLYWYRQTLGQGPEFLTYFQNEAQLEKSRLLSDRFSAERPKGSFSTLEIQRTEQGDSAMYLCASLGGANYGYTFGSGTRLTVV.

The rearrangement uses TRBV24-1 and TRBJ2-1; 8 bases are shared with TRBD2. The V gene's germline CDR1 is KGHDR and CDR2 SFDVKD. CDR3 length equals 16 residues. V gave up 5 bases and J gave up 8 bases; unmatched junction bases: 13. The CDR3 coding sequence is TGTGCCACCAGTGGGCCGGGGAGCGGGAGAAGGTATGAGCAGTTCTTC. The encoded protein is CATSGPGSGRRYEQFF.

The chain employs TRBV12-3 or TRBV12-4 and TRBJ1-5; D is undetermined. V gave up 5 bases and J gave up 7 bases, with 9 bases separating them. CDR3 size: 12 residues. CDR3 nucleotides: TGTGCCAGCAGTCGGCCCGGGCAGCCCCAGCATTTT. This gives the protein CASSRPGQPQHF.

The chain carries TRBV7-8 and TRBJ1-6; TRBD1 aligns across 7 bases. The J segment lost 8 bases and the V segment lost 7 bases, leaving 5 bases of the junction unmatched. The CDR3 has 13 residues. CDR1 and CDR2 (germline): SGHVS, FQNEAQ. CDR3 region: CASTPRGDSPLHF. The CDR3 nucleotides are TGTGCCAGCACCCCCAGGGGGGATTCACCCCTCCACTTT.

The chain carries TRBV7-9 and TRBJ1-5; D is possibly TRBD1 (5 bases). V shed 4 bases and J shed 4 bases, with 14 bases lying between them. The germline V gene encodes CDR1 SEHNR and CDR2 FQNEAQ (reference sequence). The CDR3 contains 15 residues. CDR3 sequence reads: CASSSSGGGNQPQHF. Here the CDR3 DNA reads TGTGCCAGCAGCTCCTCGGGGGGAGGGAATCAGCCCCAGCATTTT.

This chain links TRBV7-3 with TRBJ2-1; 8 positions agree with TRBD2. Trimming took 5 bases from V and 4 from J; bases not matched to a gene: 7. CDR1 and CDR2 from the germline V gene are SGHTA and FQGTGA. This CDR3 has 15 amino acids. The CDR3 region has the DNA TGTGCCAGCAGCGCAACTAGCGGATCTTACAATGAGCAGTTCTTC. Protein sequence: CASSATSGSYNEQFF.

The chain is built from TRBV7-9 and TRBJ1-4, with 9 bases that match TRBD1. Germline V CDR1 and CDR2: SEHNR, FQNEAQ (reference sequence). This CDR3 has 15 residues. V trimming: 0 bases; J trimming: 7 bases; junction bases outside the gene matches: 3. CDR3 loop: CASSLASGQGEKLFF. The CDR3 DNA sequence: TGTGCCAGCAGCTTAGCTTCGGGACAGGGTGAAAAACTGTTTTTT.

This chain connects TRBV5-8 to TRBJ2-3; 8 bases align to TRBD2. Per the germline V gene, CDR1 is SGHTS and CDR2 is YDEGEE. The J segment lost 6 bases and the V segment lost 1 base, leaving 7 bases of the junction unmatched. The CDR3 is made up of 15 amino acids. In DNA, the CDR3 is TGTGCCAGCAGCTTGAGGGGTAGCGGGGTGGATACGCAGTATTTT. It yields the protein CASSLRGSGVDTQYF.

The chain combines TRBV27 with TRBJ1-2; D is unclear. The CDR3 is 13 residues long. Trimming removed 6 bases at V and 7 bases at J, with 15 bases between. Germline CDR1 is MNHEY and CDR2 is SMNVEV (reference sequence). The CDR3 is CASSSNTGSGYTF. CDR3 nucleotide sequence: TGTGCCAGCAGCTCTAATACGGGAAGTGGCTACACCTTC.

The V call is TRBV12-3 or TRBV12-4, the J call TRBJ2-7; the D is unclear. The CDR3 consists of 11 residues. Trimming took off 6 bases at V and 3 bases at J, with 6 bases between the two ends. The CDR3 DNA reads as TGTGCCAGCAGCCTTAACTACGAGCAGTACTTC. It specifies CASSLNYEQYF.

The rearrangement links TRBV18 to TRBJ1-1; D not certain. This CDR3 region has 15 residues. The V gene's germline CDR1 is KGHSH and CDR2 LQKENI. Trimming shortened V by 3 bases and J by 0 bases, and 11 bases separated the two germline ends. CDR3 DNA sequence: TGTGCCAGCTCACCCTTTTCTACGGTGAACACTGAAGCTTTCTTT. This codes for CASSPFSTVNTEAFF.

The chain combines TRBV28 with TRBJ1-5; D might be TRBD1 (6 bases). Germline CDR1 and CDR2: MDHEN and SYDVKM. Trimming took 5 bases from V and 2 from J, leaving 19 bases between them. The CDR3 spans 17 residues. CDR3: CASSPGTNAGGNQPQHF. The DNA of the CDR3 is TGTGCCAGCAGTCCCGGGACAAATGCTGGGGGCAATCAGCCCCAGCATTTT.

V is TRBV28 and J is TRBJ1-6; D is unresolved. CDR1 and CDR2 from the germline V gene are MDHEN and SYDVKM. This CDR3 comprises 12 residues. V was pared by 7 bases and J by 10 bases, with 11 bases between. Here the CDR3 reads CASMGTGSPLHF. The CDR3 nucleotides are TGTGCCAGCATGGGTACGGGGTCACCCCTCCACTTT.

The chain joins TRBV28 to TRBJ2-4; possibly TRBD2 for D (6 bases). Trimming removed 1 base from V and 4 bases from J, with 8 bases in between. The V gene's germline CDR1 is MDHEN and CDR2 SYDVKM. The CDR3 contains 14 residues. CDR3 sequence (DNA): TGTGCCAGCAGTTTATCGAGCGGGAAAAACATTCAGTACTTC. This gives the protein CASSLSSGKNIQYF.

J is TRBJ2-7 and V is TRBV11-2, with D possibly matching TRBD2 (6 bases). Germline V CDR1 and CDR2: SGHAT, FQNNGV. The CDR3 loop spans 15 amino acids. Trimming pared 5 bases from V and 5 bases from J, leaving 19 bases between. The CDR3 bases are TGTGCCAGCAGCCCAGGTCTTGGGGGGAAGGACGAGCAGTACTTC. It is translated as CASSPGLGGKDEQYF.